This paragraph reports one T cell receptor (beta chain). The data were obtained in a study of blood T cell repertoires in COVID-19. Background on the study: Acute-phase and convalescent COVID-19 samples originated in the United States, Italy and Spain. The cDNA or gDNA used as material had been derived from T cells, B-cell-depleted T cells, or PBMCs.

Original processing notes: Estimation of nucleated cell counts relied on the amplification of reference gene primers. The assay was immunoSEQ multiplex PCR, and TCRdb's table has in-frame clones only and misses some. That table furnishes V, J and clone size, whereas the DNA furnished D and trimming. This table has 220,000 or so clones, 70% to 90% appearing once. CDR1 is MNHEY, CDR2 SVGAGI, per germline. The V and J ends lost 4 bases and 2 bases respectively, with 12 bases between them. This CDR3 spans 15 amino acids. This rearrangement joins TRBV6-5 to TRBJ1-5; tentative D call: TRBD1 (5 bases). The sequenced sample was peripheral blood. This TCR was recovered from a man over 45 who had recovered from COVID-19. This chain's CDR3 is CASSSGLGGNQPQHF. The CDR3 DNA follows: TGTGCCAGCAGTTCGGGCCTAGGGGGCAATCAGCCCCAGCATTTT.